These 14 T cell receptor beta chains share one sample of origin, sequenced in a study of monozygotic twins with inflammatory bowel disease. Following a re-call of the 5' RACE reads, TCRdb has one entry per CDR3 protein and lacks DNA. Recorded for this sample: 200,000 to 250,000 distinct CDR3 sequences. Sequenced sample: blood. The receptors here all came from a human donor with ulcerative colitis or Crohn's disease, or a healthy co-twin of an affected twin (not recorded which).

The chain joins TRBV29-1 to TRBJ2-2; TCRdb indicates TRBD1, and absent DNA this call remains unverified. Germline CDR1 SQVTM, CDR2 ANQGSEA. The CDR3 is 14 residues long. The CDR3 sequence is CSVHRGANTGELFF.

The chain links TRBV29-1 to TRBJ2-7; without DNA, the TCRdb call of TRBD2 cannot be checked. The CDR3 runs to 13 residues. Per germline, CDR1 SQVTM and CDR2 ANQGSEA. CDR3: CSVTGLDSYEQYF.

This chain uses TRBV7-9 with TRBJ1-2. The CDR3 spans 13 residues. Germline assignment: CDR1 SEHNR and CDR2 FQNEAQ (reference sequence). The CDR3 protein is CASSETDNYGYTF.

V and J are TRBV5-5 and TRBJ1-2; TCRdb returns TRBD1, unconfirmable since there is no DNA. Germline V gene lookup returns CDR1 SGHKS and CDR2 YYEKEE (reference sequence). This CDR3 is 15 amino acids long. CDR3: CASSLQQGGNYGYTF.

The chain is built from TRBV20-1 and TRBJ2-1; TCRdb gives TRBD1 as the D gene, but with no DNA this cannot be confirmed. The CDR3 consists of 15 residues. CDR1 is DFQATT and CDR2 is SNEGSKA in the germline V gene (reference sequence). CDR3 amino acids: CSARDRSSGGLEQFF.

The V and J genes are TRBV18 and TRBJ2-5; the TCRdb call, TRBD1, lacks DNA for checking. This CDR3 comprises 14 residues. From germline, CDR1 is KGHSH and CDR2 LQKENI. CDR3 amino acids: CASSPRQGAETQYF.

The CDR3: CASSATDLSYEQYF. The V call is TRBV6-1, the J call TRBJ2-7; TCRdb lists TRBD2, though no DNA is available to test this call. The germline CDR1 and CDR2 sequences are MNHNS and SASEGT. The CDR3 has 14 amino acids.

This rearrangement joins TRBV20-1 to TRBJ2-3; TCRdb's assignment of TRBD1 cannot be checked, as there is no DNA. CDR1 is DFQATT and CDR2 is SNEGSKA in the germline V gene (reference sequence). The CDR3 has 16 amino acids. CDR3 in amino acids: CSARDRGSVSTDTQYF.

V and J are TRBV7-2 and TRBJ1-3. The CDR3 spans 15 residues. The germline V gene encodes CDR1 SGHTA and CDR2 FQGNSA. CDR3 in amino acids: CASSANQGSGNTIYF.

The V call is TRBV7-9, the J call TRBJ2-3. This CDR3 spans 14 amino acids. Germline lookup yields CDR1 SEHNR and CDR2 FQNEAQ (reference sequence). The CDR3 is CASSLMIATDTQYF.

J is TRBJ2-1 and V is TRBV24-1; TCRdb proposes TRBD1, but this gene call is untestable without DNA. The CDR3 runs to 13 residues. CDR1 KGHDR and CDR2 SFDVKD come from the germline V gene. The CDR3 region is CATSDLRGGEQFF.

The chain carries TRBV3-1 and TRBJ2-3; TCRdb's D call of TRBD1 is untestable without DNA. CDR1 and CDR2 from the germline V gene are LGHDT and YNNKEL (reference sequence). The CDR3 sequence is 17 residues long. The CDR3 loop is CASSRGTGGTYTDTQYF.

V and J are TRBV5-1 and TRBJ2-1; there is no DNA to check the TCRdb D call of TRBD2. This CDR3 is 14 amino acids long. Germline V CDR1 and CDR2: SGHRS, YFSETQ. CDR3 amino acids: CASSLSPGYNEQFF.

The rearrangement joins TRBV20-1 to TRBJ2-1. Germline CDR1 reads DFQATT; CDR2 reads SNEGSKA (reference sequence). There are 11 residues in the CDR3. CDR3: CSAQLGNEQFF.